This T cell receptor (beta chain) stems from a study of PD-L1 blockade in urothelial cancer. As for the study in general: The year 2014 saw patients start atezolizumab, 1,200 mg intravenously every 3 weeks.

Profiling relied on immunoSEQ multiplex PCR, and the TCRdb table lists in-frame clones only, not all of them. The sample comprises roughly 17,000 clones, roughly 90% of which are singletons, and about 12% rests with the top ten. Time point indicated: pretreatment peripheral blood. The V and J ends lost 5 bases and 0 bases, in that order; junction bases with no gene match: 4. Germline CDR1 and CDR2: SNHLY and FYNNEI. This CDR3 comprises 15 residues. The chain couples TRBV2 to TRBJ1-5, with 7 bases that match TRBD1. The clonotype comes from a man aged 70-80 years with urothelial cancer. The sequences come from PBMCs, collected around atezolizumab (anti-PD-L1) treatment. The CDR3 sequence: CASSPTGYSNQPQHF. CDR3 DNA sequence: TGTGCCAGCAGTCCGACAGGGTATAGCAATCAGCCCCAGCATTTT.